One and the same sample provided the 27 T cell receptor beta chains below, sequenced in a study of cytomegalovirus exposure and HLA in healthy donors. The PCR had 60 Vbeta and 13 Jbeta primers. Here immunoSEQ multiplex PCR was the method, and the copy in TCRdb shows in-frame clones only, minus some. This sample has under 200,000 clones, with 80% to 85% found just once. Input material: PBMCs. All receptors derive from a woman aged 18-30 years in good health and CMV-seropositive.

CDR3 amino acids: CASSPSSNTDTQYF. The CDR3 region has the DNA TGTGCCAGCAGCCCCTCCAGTAACACAGATACGCAGTATTTT. This chain connects TRBV13 to TRBJ2-3; D gene uncertain. The germline CDR1 and CDR2 sequences are PRHDT and FYEKMQ (reference sequence). V gave up 5 bases and J gave up 2 bases, with 11 bases separating them. This CDR3 has 14 amino acids.

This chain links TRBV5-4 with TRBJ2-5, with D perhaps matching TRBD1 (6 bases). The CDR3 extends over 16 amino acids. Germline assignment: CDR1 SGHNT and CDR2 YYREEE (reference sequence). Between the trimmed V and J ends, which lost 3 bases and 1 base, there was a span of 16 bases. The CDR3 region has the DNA TGTGCCAGCAGCTCGGGGAACAGGGCTCCCCAAGAGACCCAGTACTTC. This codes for CASSSGNRAPQETQYF.

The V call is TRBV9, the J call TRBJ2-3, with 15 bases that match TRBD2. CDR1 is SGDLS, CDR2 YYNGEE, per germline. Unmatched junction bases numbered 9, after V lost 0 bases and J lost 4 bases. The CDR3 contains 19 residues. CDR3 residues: CASSVATGLAGGPADTQYF. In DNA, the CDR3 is TGTGCCAGCAGCGTAGCTACAGGACTAGCGGGGGGGCCGGCAGATACGCAGTATTTT.

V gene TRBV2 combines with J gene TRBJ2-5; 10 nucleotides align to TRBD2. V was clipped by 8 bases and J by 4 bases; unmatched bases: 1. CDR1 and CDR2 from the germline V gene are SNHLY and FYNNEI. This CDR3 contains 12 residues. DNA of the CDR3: TGTGCCAGCTCTAGCGGGGGAGAGACCCAGTACTTC. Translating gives CASSSGGETQYF.

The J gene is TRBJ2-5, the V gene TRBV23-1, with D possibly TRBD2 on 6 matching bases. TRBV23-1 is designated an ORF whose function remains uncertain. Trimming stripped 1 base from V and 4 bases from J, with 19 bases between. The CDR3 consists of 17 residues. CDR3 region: CASSQWPPPGEAETQYF. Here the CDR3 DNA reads TGCGCCAGCAGTCAATGGCCCCCCCCTGGGGAGGCAGAGACCCAGTACTTC.

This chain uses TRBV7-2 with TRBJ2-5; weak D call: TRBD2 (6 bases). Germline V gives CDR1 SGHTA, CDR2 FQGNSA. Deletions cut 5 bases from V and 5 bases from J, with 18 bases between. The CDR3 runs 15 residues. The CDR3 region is CASSPRGGSGETQYF. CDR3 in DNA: TGTGCCAGCAGCCCCCGTGGGGGGAGCGGTGAGACCCAGTACTTC.

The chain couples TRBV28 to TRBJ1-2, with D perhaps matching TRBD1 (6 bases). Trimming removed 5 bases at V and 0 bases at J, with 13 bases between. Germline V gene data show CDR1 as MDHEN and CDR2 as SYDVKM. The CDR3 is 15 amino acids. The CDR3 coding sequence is TGTGCCAGCAGTGAAACGGGGGGCACTAACTATGGCTACACCTTC. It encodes CASSETGGTNYGYTF.

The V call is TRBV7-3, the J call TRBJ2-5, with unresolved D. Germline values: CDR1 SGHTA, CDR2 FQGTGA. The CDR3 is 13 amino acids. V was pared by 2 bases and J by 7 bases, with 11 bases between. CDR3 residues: CASSLAATGTQYF. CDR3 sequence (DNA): TGTGCCAGCAGCTTAGCGGCGACGGGGACCCAGTACTTC.

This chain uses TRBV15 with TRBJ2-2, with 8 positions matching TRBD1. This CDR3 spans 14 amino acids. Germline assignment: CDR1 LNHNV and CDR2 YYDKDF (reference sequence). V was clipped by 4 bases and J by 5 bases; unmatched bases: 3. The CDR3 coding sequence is TGTGCCACCAGCACGGACAGGGAAACCGGGGAGCTGTTTTTT. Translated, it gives CATSTDRETGELFF.

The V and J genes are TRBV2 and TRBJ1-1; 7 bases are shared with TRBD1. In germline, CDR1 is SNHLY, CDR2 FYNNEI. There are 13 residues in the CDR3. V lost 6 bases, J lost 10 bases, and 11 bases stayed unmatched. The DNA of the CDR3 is TGTGCCAGCAGCACAGGGGTTGCTTTGGGAGCTTTCTTT. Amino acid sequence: CASSTGVALGAFF.

CDR3 sequence (DNA): TGTGCCAGCAGGACCGGGACTAGGGGGGAGACCCAGTACTTC. Translation: CASRTGTRGETQYF. This chain uses TRBV6-5 with TRBJ2-5; 8 positions match TRBD2. Trimming at V came to 6 bases and at J to 5 bases, leaving 8 bases not matched to a gene. Germline CDR1 and CDR2: MNHEY and SVGAGI. The CDR3 runs 14 residues.

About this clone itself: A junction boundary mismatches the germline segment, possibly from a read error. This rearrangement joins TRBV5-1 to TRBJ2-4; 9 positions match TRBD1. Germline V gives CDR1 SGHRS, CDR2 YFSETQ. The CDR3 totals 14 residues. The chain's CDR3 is CASSRGTGQNSQYF. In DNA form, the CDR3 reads TGCGCCAGCAGCCGAGGGACAGGGCAAAACAGTCAGTACTTC.

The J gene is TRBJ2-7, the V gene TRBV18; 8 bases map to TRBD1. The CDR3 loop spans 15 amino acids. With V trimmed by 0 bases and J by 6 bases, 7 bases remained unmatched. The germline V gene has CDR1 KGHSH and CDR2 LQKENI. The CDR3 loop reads CASSPPGTGVIEQYF. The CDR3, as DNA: TGTGCCAGCTCACCACCTGGGACAGGAGTGATCGAGCAGTACTTC.

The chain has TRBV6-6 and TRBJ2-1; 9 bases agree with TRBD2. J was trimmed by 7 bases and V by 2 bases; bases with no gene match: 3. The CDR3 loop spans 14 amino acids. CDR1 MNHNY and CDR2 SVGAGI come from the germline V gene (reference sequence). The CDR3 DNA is TGTGCCAGCAGTTACGGGCGGGAGGGGAATGAGCAGTTCTTC. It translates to CASSYGREGNEQFF.

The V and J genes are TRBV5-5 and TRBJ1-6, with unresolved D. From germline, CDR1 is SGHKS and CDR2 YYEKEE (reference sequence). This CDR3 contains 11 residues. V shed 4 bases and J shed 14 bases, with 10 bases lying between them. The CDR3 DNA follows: TGTGCCAGCAGCCTGACGGCGGCCCTCCACTTT. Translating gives CASSLTAALHF.

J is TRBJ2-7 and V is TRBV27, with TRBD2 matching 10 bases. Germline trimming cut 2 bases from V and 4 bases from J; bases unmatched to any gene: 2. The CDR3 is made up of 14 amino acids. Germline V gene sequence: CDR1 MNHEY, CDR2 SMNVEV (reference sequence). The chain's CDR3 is CASSLLAGEYEQYF. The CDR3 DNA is TGTGCCAGCAGTTTACTAGCGGGGGAATACGAGCAGTACTTC.

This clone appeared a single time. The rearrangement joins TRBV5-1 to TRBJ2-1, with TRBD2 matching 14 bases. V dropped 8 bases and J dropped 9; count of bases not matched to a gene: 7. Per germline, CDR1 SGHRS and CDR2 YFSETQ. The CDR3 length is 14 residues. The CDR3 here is CASLTSGGAGEQFF. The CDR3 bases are TGCGCCAGTCTGACTAGCGGGGGGGCCGGTGAGCAGTTCTTC.

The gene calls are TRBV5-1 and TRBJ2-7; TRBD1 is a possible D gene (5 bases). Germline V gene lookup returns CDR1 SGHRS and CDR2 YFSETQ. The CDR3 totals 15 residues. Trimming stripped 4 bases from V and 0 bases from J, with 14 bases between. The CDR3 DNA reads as TGCGCCAGCAGCCCCACTGACAGTAGCTCCTACGAGCAGTACTTC. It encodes CASSPTDSSSYEQYF. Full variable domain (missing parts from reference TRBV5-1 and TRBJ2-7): KAGVTQTPRYLIKTRGQQVTLSCSPISGHRSVSWYQQTPGQGLQFLFEYFSETQRNKGNFPGRFSGRQFSNSRSEMNVSTLELGDSALYLCASSPTDSSSYEQYFGPGTRLTVT.

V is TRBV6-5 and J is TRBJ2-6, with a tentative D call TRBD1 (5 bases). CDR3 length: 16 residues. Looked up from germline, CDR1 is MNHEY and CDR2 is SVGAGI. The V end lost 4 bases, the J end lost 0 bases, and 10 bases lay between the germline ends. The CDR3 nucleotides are TGTGCCAGCAGTTTGACAGTCAGCTCTGGGGCCAACGTCCTGACTTTC. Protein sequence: CASSLTVSSGANVLTF.

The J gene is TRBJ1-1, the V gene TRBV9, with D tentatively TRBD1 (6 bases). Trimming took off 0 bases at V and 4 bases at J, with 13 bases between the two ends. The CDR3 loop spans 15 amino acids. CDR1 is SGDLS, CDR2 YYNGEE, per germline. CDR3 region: CASSVDGGLGTEAFF. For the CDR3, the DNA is TGTGCCAGCAGCGTAGACGGGGGGCTGGGCACTGAAGCTTTCTTT.

In DNA form, the CDR3 reads TGTGCCAGCAGCTTAACCGAACAGGGGGTGGGGGAGACCCAGTACTTC. Its translation is CASSLTEQGVGETQYF. The J gene is TRBJ2-5, the V gene TRBV7-2; 8 bases line up with TRBD1. J lost 5 bases, V lost 2 bases, and 10 bases had no gene match. The CDR3 runs to 16 residues. In germline, CDR1 is SGHTA, CDR2 FQGNSA.

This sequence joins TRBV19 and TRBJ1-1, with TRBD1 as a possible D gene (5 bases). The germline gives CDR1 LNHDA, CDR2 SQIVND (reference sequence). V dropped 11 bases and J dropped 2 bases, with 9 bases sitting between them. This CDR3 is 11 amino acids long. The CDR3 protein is CAAGHNTEAFF. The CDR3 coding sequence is TGTGCCGCGGGGCATAACACTGAAGCTTTCTTT.

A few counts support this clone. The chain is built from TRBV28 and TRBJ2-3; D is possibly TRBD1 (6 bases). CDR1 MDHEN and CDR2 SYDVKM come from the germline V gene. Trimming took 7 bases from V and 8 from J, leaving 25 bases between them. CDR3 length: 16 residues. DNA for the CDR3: TGTGCCAGCACCGACAGGTCGAGAGCTTACATAGGTACGCAGTATTTT. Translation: CASTDRSRAYIGTQYF.

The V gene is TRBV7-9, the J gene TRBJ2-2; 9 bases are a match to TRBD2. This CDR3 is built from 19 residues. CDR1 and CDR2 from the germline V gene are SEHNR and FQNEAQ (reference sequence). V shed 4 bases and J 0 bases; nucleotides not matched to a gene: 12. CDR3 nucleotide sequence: TGTGCCAGCAGCTCAGGGCAAGCGGGGGGCCATACGAACACCGGGGAGCTGTTTTTT. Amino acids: CASSSGQAGGHTNTGELFF.

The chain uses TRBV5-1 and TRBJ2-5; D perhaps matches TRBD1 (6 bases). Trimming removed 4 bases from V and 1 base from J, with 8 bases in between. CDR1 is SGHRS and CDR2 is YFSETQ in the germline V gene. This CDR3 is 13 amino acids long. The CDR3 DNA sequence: TGCGCCAGCAGCGGGACACCCCAAGAGACCCAGTACTTC. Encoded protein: CASSGTPQETQYF.

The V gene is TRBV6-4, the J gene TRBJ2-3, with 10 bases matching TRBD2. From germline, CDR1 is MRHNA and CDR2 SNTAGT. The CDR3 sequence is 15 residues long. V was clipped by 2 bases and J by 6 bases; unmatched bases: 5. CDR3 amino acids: CASSDERGGRDTQYF. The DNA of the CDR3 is TGTGCCAGCAGTGACGAGCGGGGGGGCCGGGATACGCAGTATTTT.

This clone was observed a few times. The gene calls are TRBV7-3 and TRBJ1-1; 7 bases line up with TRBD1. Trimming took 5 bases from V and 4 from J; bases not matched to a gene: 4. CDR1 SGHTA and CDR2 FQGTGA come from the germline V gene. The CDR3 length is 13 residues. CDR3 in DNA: TGTGCCAGCAGCAGAACAGGGGCCACTGAAGCTTTCTTT. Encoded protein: CASSRTGATEAFF.